Presented here are 22 T cell receptor beta chains from one specimen sequenced in a study of vaccination effects on CD4 cells after COVID-19. Here immunoSEQ multiplex PCR was the method, and the copy in TCRdb shows in-frame clones only, minus some. The repertoire holds 25,000 to 35,000 clones, with approximately 70% as singletons. After around nine days in culture, the CD4+ T cells were isolated. The antigens these receptors bind are not known. Source: CD4+ T cells from PBMCs cultured without peptide, taken before COVID-19 vaccination. The origin of the receptors is a human donor who received a COVID-19 vaccine.

The rearrangement joins TRBV6-5 to TRBJ1-2; D not resolved. CDR1 is MNHEY, CDR2 SVGAGI, per germline. There are 11 residues in the CDR3. The V and J ends lost 6 bases and 11 bases respectively, with 13 bases between them. The CDR3 DNA reads TGTGCCAGCAGCCAAGGAGAGAAGTACACCTTC. Protein product: CASSQGEKYTF.

This clone has a single count. V gene TRBV14 combines with J gene TRBJ1-5; unclear D gene. The ends were cut back, 2 bases at V and 2 bases at J, with 4 bases in the middle. CDR1 is SGHDN, CDR2 FVKESK, per germline. The CDR3 has 13 amino acids. The CDR3 bases are TGTGCCAGCAGCCAAACGGGCAATCAGCCCCAGCATTTT. It codes for CASSQTGNQPQHF.

The chain has TRBV11-2 and TRBJ2-2; a possible D gene is TRBD1 (5 bases). The V end lost 5 bases, the J end lost 0 bases, and 7 bases lay between the germline ends. Germline V gene sequence: CDR1 SGHAT, CDR2 FQNNGV. This CDR3 region has 14 residues. The CDR3 DNA follows: TGTGCCAGCAGCGTGGACACGAACACCGGGGAGCTGTTTTTT. This sequence encodes CASSVDTNTGELFF.

V gene TRBV5-1 combines with J gene TRBJ2-7; TRBD1 aligns across 7 bases. Per the germline V gene, CDR1 is SGHRS and CDR2 is YFSETQ. This CDR3 comprises 15 residues. V gave up 3 bases and J gave up 3 bases; unmatched junction bases: 9. The CDR3 DNA is TGCGCCAGCAGCTCAGACCCGGGACAGAACTACGAGCAGTACTTC. Protein: CASSSDPGQNYEQYF.

J is TRBJ1-1 and V is TRBV25-1; 7 bases align to TRBD1. V trimming: 6 bases; J trimming: 3 bases; junction bases outside the gene matches: 10. The CDR3 contains 15 residues. Germline CDR1 and CDR2: MGHDK and SYGVNS. For the CDR3, the DNA is TGTGCCAGCAGAGAGACAGGGATTAGGGACACTGAAGCTTTCTTT. Translating it yields CASRETGIRDTEAFF.

This sequence joins TRBV6-4 and TRBJ1-4, with D tentatively TRBD1 (5 bases). The V end lost 2 bases, the J end lost 0 bases, and 25 bases lay between the germline ends. The CDR3 sequence is 21 residues long. Germline-derived CDR1 and CDR2 are MRHNA and SNTAGT. This chain's CDR3 is CASSDPRAGWGGVATNEKLFF. CDR3 sequence (DNA): TGTGCCAGCAGTGACCCCAGAGCGGGGTGGGGGGGTGTCGCAACTAATGAAAAACTGTTTTTT.

For the CDR3, the DNA is TGTGCCAGCAGTGAAATGGGGATTCAAGGGGGAGGGAACTATGGCTACACCTTC. As protein: CASSEMGIQGGGNYGYTF. The chain links TRBV25-1 to TRBJ1-2; tentatively, D is TRBD1 (6 bases). V dropped 2 bases and J dropped 2 bases, with 21 bases sitting between them. CDR1 and CDR2 from the germline V gene are MGHDK and SYGVNS. This CDR3 region has 18 residues.

The J gene is TRBJ1-2, the V gene TRBV19, with D possibly matching TRBD1 (6 bases). Trimming shortened V by 4 bases and J by 0 bases, and 12 bases separated the two germline ends. CDR3 length equals 15 residues. CDR1 LNHDA and CDR2 SQIVND come from the germline V gene (reference sequence). The DNA for the CDR3 is TGTGCCAGTAGTAGACAGGCCCCAGCTAACTATGGCTACACCTTC. Protein: CASSRQAPANYGYTF.

The chain is built from TRBV5-1 and TRBJ1-2, with 11 bases aligning to TRBD1. The germline V gene encodes CDR1 SGHRS and CDR2 YFSETQ. Germline trimming cut 4 bases from V and 6 bases from J; bases unmatched to any gene: 8. The CDR3 extends over 15 amino acids. In DNA, the CDR3 is TGCGCCAGCAGCGTGGACAGGGGGCGCGATAATGGCTACACCTTC. It codes for CASSVDRGRDNGYTF.

The chain's CDR3 is CASKDTGGTGANVLTF. Here the CDR3 DNA reads TGTGCCAGCAAGGATACAGGGGGCACTGGGGCCAACGTCCTGACTTTC. The rearrangement joins TRBV9 to TRBJ2-6; TRBD1 matches 9 bases. The CDR3 is 16 residues long. Unmatched junction bases numbered 6, after V lost 6 bases and J lost 2 bases. The germline V gene has CDR1 SGDLS and CDR2 YYNGEE.

The rearrangement links TRBV19 to TRBJ2-7; 11 bases match TRBD1. The CDR3 is made up of 16 amino acids. V trimming: 4 bases; J trimming: 1 base; junction bases outside the gene matches: 6. Germline V gene data show CDR1 as LNHDA and CDR2 as SQIVND (reference sequence). The CDR3: CASSTSGTGGSYEQYF. CDR3 bases: TGTGCCAGTAGTACATCTGGGACAGGGGGGTCCTACGAGCAGTACTTC.

This clone was recorded a few times. The V call is TRBV7-7, the J call TRBJ2-5; tentatively, D is TRBD1 (6 bases). V shed 7 bases and J shed 1 base, with 16 bases lying between them. Germline assignment: CDR1 SSHAT and CDR2 FNYEAQ (reference sequence). The CDR3 runs to 15 residues. The CDR3 sequence: CASTTGRTAQETQYF. The CDR3 coding sequence is TGTGCCAGCACAACGGGAAGGACAGCCCAAGAGACCCAGTACTTC.

The chain links TRBV3-1 (or the pseudogene TRBV3-2) to TRBJ2-5, with D uncertain. Germline V gene data show CDR1 as LGHDT and CDR2 as YNNKEL (reference sequence). There are 15 residues in the CDR3. V lost 1 base, J lost 2 bases, and 11 bases lay in between. The CDR3 DNA is TGTGCCAGCAGCCAAGGGGCCTCCTCACAAGAGACCCAGTACTTC. Translating it yields CASSQGASSQETQYF.

J is TRBJ2-7 and V is TRBV27, with a tentative D call TRBD2 (6 bases). The ends were cut back, 2 bases at V and 2 bases at J, with 16 bases in the middle. In germline, CDR1 is MNHEY, CDR2 SMNVEV (reference sequence). The CDR3 extends over 16 amino acids. CDR3 loop: CASSLGRLARTYEQYF. DNA for the CDR3: TGTGCCAGCAGTTTAGGCAGGCTAGCGAGGACCTACGAGCAGTACTTC.

V gene TRBV27 combines with J gene TRBJ2-4; 10 bases are a match to TRBD1. The germline CDR1 and CDR2 sequences are MNHEY and SMNVEV (reference sequence). The V segment lost 2 bases and the J segment 8 bases; nucleotides outside the gene matches: 6. The CDR3 has 15 amino acids. The CDR3 nucleotides read TGTGCCAGCAGTTTACAGACAGGGGGCATAGACATTCAGTACTTC. Translation: CASSLQTGGIDIQYF.

The chain is built from TRBV9 and TRBJ1-1; tentative D call: TRBD1 (5 bases). CDR1 is SGDLS and CDR2 is YYNGEE in the germline V gene. This CDR3 has 16 amino acids. V gave up 5 bases and J gave up 4 bases, with 21 bases separating them. CDR3 in DNA: TGTGCCAGCAGTGAGGGGCCGGGGGGTTTGGGCACTGAAGCTTTCTTT. Protein product: CASSEGPGGLGTEAFF.

V and J are TRBV2 and TRBJ2-7; possibly TRBD1 for D (7 bases). CDR3 length: 15 amino acids. V was cut by 1 base and J by 4 bases, with 14 bases left in between. Germline CDR1 is SNHLY and CDR2 is FYNNEI. The CDR3 sequence is CASSEGQGGNYEQYF. The CDR3 nucleotides are TGTGCCAGCAGTGAAGGGCAGGGGGGAAATTACGAGCAGTACTTC.

DNA for the CDR3: TGTGCCAGCAGCTTTGAGGCTAGCGGCTACAATGAGCAGTTCTTC. It specifies CASSFEASGYNEQFF. The chain carries TRBV5-8 and TRBJ2-1, with 7 bases matching TRBD2. CDR3 length equals 15 residues. CDR1 and CDR2 from the germline V gene are SGHTS and YDEGEE. Trimming removed 2 bases from V and 3 bases from J; junction bases left unmatched: 5.

The CDR3 nucleotides read TGTGCCAGCAGCTCTACAAGAAAGCAGTACTTC. Residues: CASSSTRKQYF. The V gene is TRBV12-3 or TRBV12-4, the J gene TRBJ2-7, with D hard to call. The CDR3 is made up of 11 amino acids. Trimming left V 6 bases short and J 8 bases short, with 11 bases between.

This clone came up once. The chain combines TRBV10-3 with TRBJ2-2; possible D gene TRBD1, 6 bases. The V and J ends lost 1 base and 1 base respectively, with 7 bases between them. Germline CDR1 and CDR2: ENHRY and SYGVKD. The CDR3 totals 15 residues. CDR3 residues: CAISEFRGNTGELFF. CDR3 in DNA: TGTGCCATCAGTGAGTTCAGGGGGAACACCGGGGAGCTGTTTTTT.

The rearrangement uses TRBV19 and TRBJ1-2; the match to TRBD1 covers 11 bases. Per the germline V gene, CDR1 is LNHDA and CDR2 is SQIVND (reference sequence). The CDR3 has 15 residues. V gave up 6 bases and J gave up 7 bases; unmatched junction bases: 10. DNA for the CDR3: TGTGCCAGTAGGACCACCTGGACAGGGGGCTTTGGCTACACCTTC. Translation gives CASRTTWTGGFGYTF.

The V and J genes are TRBV6-5 and TRBJ2-3; TRBD1 or TRBD2 may be the D gene (5 bases each). Looked up from germline, CDR1 is MNHEY and CDR2 is SVGAGI. The V end was cut by 4 bases, the J end by 4 bases, with 15 bases between. The CDR3 contains 15 residues. Here the CDR3 reads CASSSLGAGADTQYF. The CDR3 DNA is TGTGCCAGCAGTTCCCTCGGGGCCGGGGCAGATACGCAGTATTTT.